A single sample gave rise to the 32 T cell receptor beta chains below, sequenced in a study of T cell responses to AZD1222 COVID-19 vaccine. Sequencing used immunoSEQ multiplex PCR; TCRdb keeps in-frame clones, though not all of them. This sample has 140,000 or so clones, with roughly 92% found just once. Sequences were derived from peripheral blood, sampled 28 days after the second AZD1222 dose. These receptors all stem from an adult who received the AZD1222 COVID-19 vaccine.

The chain uses TRBV6-5 and TRBJ2-3; D is possibly TRBD1 or TRBD2 (6 bases each). V lost 6 bases, J lost 5 bases, and 12 bases lay in between. The germline gives CDR1 MNHEY, CDR2 SVGAGI. This CDR3 comprises 13 residues. This CDR3 reads CASSGGGIDTQYF. The CDR3 DNA sequence: TGTGCCAGCAGCGGAGGGGGGATAGATACGCAGTATTTT.

The chain links TRBV7-6 to TRBJ1-4; D ambiguous. CDR3 length: 15 residues. CDR1 is SGHVS and CDR2 is FNYEAQ in the germline V gene. Trimming removed 5 bases at V and 0 bases at J, with 10 bases between. The chain's CDR3 is CASSPTVATNEKLFF. For the CDR3, the DNA is TGTGCCAGCAGCCCAACAGTTGCAACTAATGAAAAACTGTTTTTT.

V gene TRBV7-3 combines with J gene TRBJ2-1; no clear D gene. Germline V gene sequence: CDR1 SGHTA, CDR2 FQGTGA. Trimming removed 5 bases at V and 10 bases at J, with 15 bases between. This CDR3 has 13 residues. CDR3 sequence reads: CASSPSTRTEQFF. CDR3 DNA: TGTGCCAGCAGCCCATCGACCCGAACGGAGCAGTTCTTC.

V usage is TRBV21-1 and J usage is TRBJ2-5. TRBV21-1 is annotated as a pseudogene. The CDR3 contains 15 residues. The CDR3 region is CACPGPPEYQETQYF. In DNA form, the CDR3 reads TGTGCCTGCCCGGGGCCACCTGAGTACCAAGAGACCCAGTACTTC.

The rearrangement joins TRBV19 to TRBJ2-7, with TRBD2 as a possible D gene (6 bases). Germline assignment: CDR1 LNHDA and CDR2 SQIVND (reference sequence). V dropped 7 bases and J dropped 1 base, with 17 bases sitting between them. This CDR3 region has 15 residues. CDR3 residues: CASTSGTGESYEQYF. The CDR3 bases are TGTGCCAGTACCTCAGGGACGGGGGAATCCTACGAGCAGTACTTC.

The V and J genes are TRBV11-2 and TRBJ1-6; 7 bases match TRBD1. Trimming removed 5 bases from V and 13 bases from J; junction bases left unmatched: 11. The CDR3 sequence is 14 residues long. The germline V gene encodes CDR1 SGHAT and CDR2 FQNNGV. As DNA, the CDR3 is TGTGCCAGCAGCGCAACCGGGACAGTTTCTCCCCTCCACTTT. Amino acids: CASSATGTVSPLHF.

The rearrangement uses TRBV5-1 and TRBJ2-2; no clear D gene. The CDR3 is 14 residues long. Germline V gene lookup returns CDR1 SGHRS and CDR2 YFSETQ. Trimming took 5 bases from V and 1 from J, leaving 9 bases between them. This CDR3 is CASRLNLNTGELFF. The CDR3 bases are TGCGCCAGCAGGCTGAACTTGAACACCGGGGAGCTGTTTTTT.

This clone turned up a few times. This chain links TRBV12-3 or TRBV12-4 with TRBJ2-5; D unclear. The CDR3 sequence is 13 residues long. Trimming cost V 2 bases and J 4 bases, with 8 bases left between them. The CDR3 sequence: CASSLLWGETQYF. The CDR3 DNA reads as TGTGCCAGCAGTTTATTGTGGGGAGAGACCCAGTACTTC.

Points on this clone: This sample includes further DNA sequences coding for the same CDR3. The chain is built from TRBV4-1 and TRBJ1-6; weak D call: TRBD1 (5 bases). Trimming took 1 base from V and 5 from J, leaving 6 bases between them. Per germline, CDR1 MGHRA and CDR2 YSYEKL. The CDR3 extends over 14 amino acids. For the CDR3, the DNA is TGCGCCAGCAGCCAAGGACAGAATAATTCACCCCTCCACTTT. Its protein product is CASSQGQNNSPLHF.

The rearrangement links TRBV4-2 to TRBJ2-5; weak D call: TRBD1 (5 bases). Germline V lookup: CDR1 LGHNA, CDR2 YNFKEQ. Trimming shortened V by 0 bases and J by 4 bases, and 9 bases separated the two germline ends. This CDR3 has 14 amino acids. CDR3 DNA sequence: TGTGCCAGCAGCCAAGATGGAACAGGAGAGACCCAGTACTTC. Translated, it gives CASSQDGTGETQYF.

The chain uses TRBV9 and TRBJ1-2; TRBD1 agrees at 10 bases. Germline V gene sequence: CDR1 SGDLS, CDR2 YYNGEE. The CDR3 loop spans 15 amino acids. With 3 bases clipped from V and 3 bases from J, the junction kept 5 bases outside the gene matches. The CDR3 nucleotides read TGTGCCAGCAGCGCAAGACAGGGGGCTCACTATGGCTACACCTTC. Protein sequence: CASSARQGAHYGYTF.

The rearrangement links TRBV23-1 to TRBJ1-5; D perhaps matches TRBD1 (6 bases). TRBV23-1 is placed among ORFs of uncertain function. The CDR3 is 14 amino acids. V dropped 3 bases and J dropped 7 bases, with 13 bases sitting between them. In DNA form, the CDR3 reads TGCGCCAGCAGTCATCGGGGGGCGAGACAGCCCCAGCATTTT. This sequence encodes CASSHRGARQPQHF.

Here the CDR3 reads CASSYSAGDLYEQYF. The CDR3 DNA sequence: TGTGCCAGCAGTTACTCGGCAGGGGATCTATACGAGCAGTACTTC. The chain links TRBV6-5 to TRBJ2-7, with a weak D call TRBD1 (6 bases). Trimming removed 0 bases at V and 4 bases at J, with 13 bases between. The CDR3 extends over 15 amino acids. The germline gives CDR1 MNHEY, CDR2 SVGAGI.

The rearrangement joins TRBV7-2 to TRBJ2-1; tentatively, D is TRBD2 (5 bases). The germline gives CDR1 SGHTA, CDR2 FQGNSA. The V end lost 1 base, the J end lost 0 bases, and 10 bases lay between the germline ends. This CDR3 has 16 amino acids. The CDR3 loop is CASSLDPLASYNEQFF. For the CDR3, the DNA is TGTGCCAGCAGCTTAGATCCGCTAGCCTCCTACAATGAGCAGTTCTTC.

As DNA, the CDR3 is TGTGCCAGCAGCAACAGGGGTTCACCCCTCCACTTT. This translates into CASSNRGSPLHF. The chain recombines TRBV6-5 with TRBJ1-6; 7 bases are shared with TRBD1. Trimming removed 6 bases from V and 9 bases from J; junction bases left unmatched: 2. Germline CDR1 is MNHEY and CDR2 is SVGAGI. This CDR3 comprises 12 residues.

This clone was seen more than once but under ten times. This chain links TRBV21-1 with TRBJ1-1; the DNA was not used to check the table's D call, TRBD1. TRBV21-1 is described as a pseudogene. The CDR3 runs to 15 residues. CDR3 amino acids: CASSTDRGPFTEAFF. CDR3 in DNA: TGTGCCAGCAGCACGGACAGGGGTCCCTTCACTGAAGCTTTCTTT.

This clone has just one count. For the CDR3, the DNA is TGTGCCAGCAGTGGGCAAGCAAACTCCTACAATGAGCAGTTCTTC. Translated: CASSGQANSYNEQFF. This chain joins TRBV2 and TRBJ2-1, with D hard to call. The CDR3 runs to 15 residues. V was cut by 4 bases and J by 0 bases, with 10 bases left in between. The germline V gene has CDR1 SNHLY and CDR2 FYNNEI.

This rearrangement joins TRBV14 to TRBJ2-3, with D possibly matching TRBD1 (6 bases). With 2 bases removed from V and 2 bases from J, the gap between germline ends came to 8 bases. The CDR3 totals 14 residues. Germline loops: CDR1 SGHDN, CDR2 FVKESK. CDR3 amino acids: CASSQWTDTDTQYF. The CDR3 DNA reads as TGTGCCAGCAGCCAATGGACAGACACAGATACGCAGTATTTT. Full variable domain (missing parts from reference TRBV14 and TRBJ2-3): EAGVTQFPSHSVIEKGQTVTLRCDPISGHDNLYWYRRVMGKEIKFLLHFVKESKQDESGMPNNRFLAERTGGTYSTLKVQPAELEDSGVYFCASSQWTDTDTQYFGPGTRLTVL.

The rearrangement joins TRBV10-1 to TRBJ1-5; D gene unclear. The CDR3 sequence is 11 residues long. Germline V gives CDR1 WNHNN, CDR2 SYGVQD (reference sequence). V dropped 11 bases and J dropped 1 base, with 6 bases sitting between them. The CDR3 DNA reads as TGCGCCGAGGAGAGCAATCAGCCCCAGCATTTT. Protein: CAEESNQPQHF.

V is TRBV7-2 and J is TRBJ2-7; possibly TRBD2 for D (5 bases). CDR3 length equals 15 residues. The germline V and J ends were trimmed by 5 bases and 7 bases, with 21 bases remaining between them. Germline V lookup: CDR1 SGHTA, CDR2 FQGNSA. The CDR3 is CASSPVFGFRDEQYF. The CDR3 DNA sequence: TGTGCCAGCAGCCCCGTTTTTGGGTTTCGGGATGAGCAGTACTTC.

J is TRBJ2-7 and V is TRBV14; D perhaps matches TRBD2 (5 bases). This CDR3 comprises 15 residues. Trimming pared 5 bases from V and 2 bases from J, leaving 16 bases between. Germline V gene lookup returns CDR1 SGHDN and CDR2 FVKESK. The CDR3 reads CASSRLSTGAYEQYF. The DNA for the CDR3 is TGTGCCAGCAGCAGGCTGTCTACCGGGGCCTACGAGCAGTACTTC.

In its sample, this clone was seen a few times. This chain links TRBV3-1 (or the pseudogene TRBV3-2) with TRBJ2-1, with D perhaps TRBD2 (5 bases). The CDR3 totals 14 residues. Germline values: CDR1 LGHDT, CDR2 YNNKEL (reference sequence). Trimming stripped 0 bases from V and 10 bases from J, with 13 bases between. CDR3 sequence reads: CASSQDAQAGEQFF. For the CDR3, the DNA is TGTGCCAGCAGCCAAGATGCCCAGGCGGGCGAGCAGTTCTTC.

The rearrangement joins TRBV25-1 to TRBJ2-1; 9 bases are a match to TRBD2. The germline V gene has CDR1 MGHDK and CDR2 SYGVNS. The CDR3 consists of 15 residues. V lost 0 bases and J lost 12; bases outside the gene matches: 9. CDR3 DNA: TGTGCCAGCAGTGAATATCGACTAGCGGCAGAAGGGCAGTTCTTC. It specifies CASSEYRLAAEGQFF.

The V call is TRBV19, the J call TRBJ2-1, with a tentative D call TRBD2 (6 bases). This CDR3 has 15 residues. Per germline, CDR1 LNHDA and CDR2 SQIVND (reference sequence). V gave up 7 bases and J gave up 0 bases, with 13 bases separating them. This chain's CDR3 is CASTLTGSSYNEQFF. As DNA, the CDR3 is TGTGCCAGTACCTTAACCGGGAGCTCCTACAATGAGCAGTTCTTC. Together with reference TRBV19 and TRBJ2-1, the CDR3 gives the full variable domain: DGGITQSPKYLFRKEGQNVTLSCEQNLNHDAMYWYRQDPGQGLRLIYYSQIVNDFQKGDIAEGYSVSREKKESFPLTVTSAQKNPTAFYLCASTLTGSSYNEQFFGPGTRLTVL.

The chain uses TRBV9 and TRBJ2-7; 12 bases fit TRBD2. Unmatched junction bases numbered 9, after V lost 0 bases and J lost 5 bases. The CDR3 spans 17 residues. Per germline, CDR1 SGDLS and CDR2 YYNGEE. The CDR3 DNA sequence: TGTGCCAGCAGCGTAGCCCCTCTAGCGGGAGGGCCTGACGAGCAGTACTTC. Its protein is CASSVAPLAGGPDEQYF.

The gene calls are TRBV5-1 and TRBJ2-3, with 10 positions matching TRBD2. This CDR3 spans 18 amino acids. Unmatched junction bases numbered 10, after V lost 2 bases and J lost 1 base. Germline CDR1 reads SGHRS; CDR2 reads YFSETQ. In nucleotides, the CDR3 is TGCGCCAGCAGCTTATTGGCTAGCGGGAGAAGAGGCACAGATACGCAGTATTTT. Translated, it gives CASSLLASGRRGTDTQYF.

The chain's CDR3 is CASSPESGRETQYF. DNA of the CDR3: TGCGCCAGCAGCCCCGAAAGCGGTCGGGAGACCCAGTACTTC. V and J are TRBV5-1 and TRBJ2-5; perhaps TRBD2 as D (5 bases). Germline CDR1 SGHRS, CDR2 YFSETQ. The CDR3 is 14 amino acids. The germline V and J ends were trimmed by 4 bases and 5 bases, with 15 bases remaining between them.

The gene calls are TRBV15 and TRBJ1-1; D uncertain. CDR1 is LNHNV and CDR2 is YYDKDF in the germline V gene (reference sequence). The V end was cut by 8 bases, the J end by 11 bases, with 15 bases between. The CDR3 sequence is 11 residues long. Here the CDR3 DNA reads TGTGCCACCTTAGTAGGTCGGGCGGCTTTCTTT. Its protein is CATLVGRAAFF.

V is TRBV27 and J is TRBJ2-3; D unresolved. Trimming left V 2 bases short and J 4 bases short, with 7 bases between. Looked up from germline, CDR1 is MNHEY and CDR2 is SMNVEV (reference sequence). CDR3 length equals 13 residues. The CDR3 spells CASSLLAADTQYF. As DNA, the CDR3 is TGTGCCAGCAGTTTACTGGCAGCAGATACGCAGTATTTT.

V is TRBV20-1 and J is TRBJ1-5; D is undetermined. CDR3 size: 11 residues. V dropped 1 base and J dropped 7 bases, with 5 bases sitting between them. Per the germline V gene, CDR1 is DFQATT and CDR2 is SNEGSKA (reference sequence). The CDR3 DNA follows: TGCAGTGCTAGAGTAGGGCAGCCCCAGCATTTT. Its protein is CSARVGQPQHF.

The chain employs TRBV6-5 and TRBJ1-6; 8 nucleotides match TRBD1. CDR1 is MNHEY, CDR2 SVGAGI, per germline. The V gene end was trimmed by 11 bases and the J gene end by 10 bases; junction bases not matched to a gene: 13. The CDR3 totals 14 residues. This CDR3 reads CAGRPGQVQSPLHF. CDR3 coding DNA: TGTGCCGGTAGACCGGGACAGGTCCAGTCACCCCTCCACTTT.

The chain joins TRBV21-1 to TRBJ2-4; the table gives TRBD2 as D, unverified against the DNA. TRBV21-1 is a pseudogene locus. This CDR3 comprises 17 residues. CDR3 bases: TGTGCCAGCAGCACTCCGGGACTAGGTCTAGCCAAAAACATTCAGTACTTC. It translates to CASSTPGLGLAKNIQYF.